A single sample gave rise to the 3 T cell receptor beta chains below, sequenced in a study of blood T cell repertoires in COVID-19. Sequencing was performed with immunoSEQ multiplex PCR; in TCRdb, only in-frame clones are kept and a portion is missing. The data hold 150,000 to 200,000 clones, with 81% observed a single time. Sample: peripheral blood. The receptors were sampled from a human donor in a cohort sampled during active COVID-19.

This chain links TRBV6-5 with TRBJ1-2, with 7 bases identical to TRBD1. The junction had 13 bases not matched to a gene; V was cut back by 7 bases and J by 8 bases. The CDR3 has 14 residues. Looked up from germline, CDR1 is MNHEY and CDR2 is SVGAGI. The CDR3 coding sequence is TGTGCCAGCACCGAGGGGAGGACAGGAGGGGGCTACACCTTC. Amino acids: CASTEGRTGGGYTF.

The chain employs TRBV7-2 and TRBJ2-1; 9 nucleotides agree with TRBD2. In germline, CDR1 is SGHTA, CDR2 FQGNSA. This CDR3 spans 15 amino acids. Germline trimming cut 2 bases from V and 8 bases from J; bases unmatched to any gene: 7. The CDR3 DNA is TGTGCCAGCAGCTTACTCCTTGGGACTAGCTATGAGCAGTTCTTC. This codes for CASSLLLGTSYEQFF.

The rearrangement links TRBV9 to TRBJ2-1, with 7 nucleotides matching TRBD2. The CDR3 extends over 16 amino acids. Losses at the gene ends were 0 bases for V and 2 bases for J; bases not matched to a gene: 5. Germline-derived CDR1 and CDR2 are SGDLS and YYNGEE. The CDR3 DNA is TGTGCCAGCAGCGTAGGGGTAGCGGGCGCCTACAATGAGCAGTTCTTC. Its translation is CASSVGVAGAYNEQFF.